Presented here are 2 T cell receptor beta chains from one specimen sequenced in a study of long-term antiretroviral therapy in people with HIV (dated by TCRdb to the early 2020s). The immunoSEQ hsTCRB v3.0 assay was used at survey level resolution to sequence the TRB variable region. TCRdb holds this immuneACCESS table with in-frame rearrangements only. Some clones are missing; in checked studies, unresolved V genes explain under half, and the rest has no known cause. This sample comprises tens of thousands of clones, about 87% of them detected only once. In total, the top ten clones hold about 3.3% of the sample. The starting material was unsorted PBMCs, obtained 2.6 years after starting antiretroviral therapy. The receptors come from a woman between 50 and 59 years old with HIV.

The V call is TRBV5-6, the J call TRBJ1-2; D unclear. Germline V gives CDR1 SGHDT, CDR2 YYEEEE. V was cut by 7 bases and J by 0 bases, with 10 bases left in between. The CDR3 length is 13 residues. The chain's CDR3 is CASWRSANYGYTF. CDR3 DNA: TGTGCCAGCTGGAGGTCAGCTAACTATGGCTACACCTTC.

J is TRBJ2-7 and V is TRBV18; 7 bases are a match to TRBD1. The V gene's germline CDR1 is KGHSH and CDR2 LQKENI. The CDR3 spans 15 residues. Losses at the gene ends were 4 bases for V and 3 bases for J; bases not matched to a gene: 9. The DNA for the CDR3 is TGTGCCAGCTCACTGGACAGGACCAGCGGCTACGAGCAGTACTTC. This encodes CASSLDRTSGYEQYF.